This T cell receptor beta chain was identified in a study of shared clonotypes between healthy human individuals. Study results and caveats: Rarefaction analysis demonstrated incomplete sorted-subset sequencing notwithstanding large depth. Only blood samples were collected, and tissue repertoires likely differ.

To note about this clone: Its antigen is as yet unknown.

TCRdb's table, derived via immunoSEQ multiplex PCR, lists solely in-frame clones and lacks some. Counted here are some 2 million clones, about 95% occurring once; the ten biggest clones make up approximately 1%. CD45RO-negative CD8 cells positively selected for CCR7 made up the naive population, which excluded terminally differentiated effector memory CD45RA+ cells. The V gene lost 0 bases and the J gene lost 0 bases, with 10 bases spanning the gap. The germline V gene encodes CDR1 SGDLS and CDR2 YYNGEE. This CDR3 contains 16 residues. This TCR came from a man aged 18 to 35 in good health. The gene calls are TRBV9 and TRBJ2-1; TRBD2 might be the D (6 bases). The sequenced sample was naive CD8+ T cells sorted from blood. This CDR3 reads CASSVGVGSSYNEQFF. As DNA, the CDR3 is TGTGCCAGCAGCGTAGGTGTCGGGAGCTCCTACAATGAGCAGTTCTTC.